Given below is one TCR beta chain in context. Antigen specificity is unknown. Generated by immunoSEQ multiplex PCR, the TCRdb table keeps only in-frame clones and is missing some. The table has 2 million to 2.5 million clones, approximately 90% seen once; the top ten hold 0.37%. The investigators split CD4+ cells into a CD45RA+ naive subset and a CD45RA-negative memory subset. The V end lost 5 bases, the J end lost 6 bases, and 25 bases lay between the germline ends. This CDR3 has 18 residues. Germline CDR1 and CDR2: SEHNR and FQNEAQ (reference sequence). These data come from a study of shared clonotypes between healthy human individuals. General study points: Sequencing depth was expected to influence donor clonotype sharing. Sorted-subset samples were not fully sequenced, rarefaction indicated.

The clonotype originates from a man aged 18 to 29 in good health. Some clones in this sample may be carry-over from other donors' samples. The material sequenced was naive CD4+ T cells from PBMCs. Specified subset: CD45RA+ positively selected. The rearrangement links TRBV7-9 to TRBJ2-2; D gene unclear. The CDR3 region is CASSRPYSRPFPSGELFF. The CDR3, as DNA: TGTGCCAGCAGCCGCCCTTACTCCCGGCCGTTCCCGTCCGGGGAGCTGTTTTTT. The whole variable domain, filled in from reference TRBV7-9 and TRBJ2-2, reads DTGVSQNPRHKITKRGQNVTFRCDPISEHNRLYWYRQTLGQGPEFLTYFQNEAQLEKSRLLSDRFSAERPKGSFSTLEIQRTEQGDSAMYLCASSRPYSRPFPSGELFFGEGSRLTVL.